The T cell receptor (beta chain) under discussion was sequenced for a study of vaccination effects on CD4 cells after COVID-19. This CDR3 region has 13 residues. Germline CDR1 SGHTA, CDR2 FQGTGA. V shed 5 bases and J shed 8 bases, with 15 bases lying between them. Study results and limitations: Late in the post-vaccination period, infection-induced and vaccine-induced clones underwent marked clonal contraction.

The table came from immunoSEQ multiplex PCR; TCRdb's copy has only in-frame clones and leaves some out. The data contain about 39,000 clones, roughly 82% of them singletons. When about ten days of culture had elapsed, CD4+ T cells were isolated. Previously uninfected by SARS-CoV-2, the vaccine recipients also showed negative nucleocapsid antibodies. On this clone: Its antigen is unidentified.

The rearrangement uses TRBV7-3 and TRBJ1-2; D gene unclear. The clonotype comes from a human donor who received a COVID-19 vaccine. This specimen consisted of CD4+ T cells from PBMCs cultured without peptide, obtained before COVID-19 vaccination. CDR3 in amino acids: CASSTSRVEGYTF. For the CDR3, the DNA is TGTGCCAGCAGCACCTCTAGGGTCGAAGGCTACACCTTC.